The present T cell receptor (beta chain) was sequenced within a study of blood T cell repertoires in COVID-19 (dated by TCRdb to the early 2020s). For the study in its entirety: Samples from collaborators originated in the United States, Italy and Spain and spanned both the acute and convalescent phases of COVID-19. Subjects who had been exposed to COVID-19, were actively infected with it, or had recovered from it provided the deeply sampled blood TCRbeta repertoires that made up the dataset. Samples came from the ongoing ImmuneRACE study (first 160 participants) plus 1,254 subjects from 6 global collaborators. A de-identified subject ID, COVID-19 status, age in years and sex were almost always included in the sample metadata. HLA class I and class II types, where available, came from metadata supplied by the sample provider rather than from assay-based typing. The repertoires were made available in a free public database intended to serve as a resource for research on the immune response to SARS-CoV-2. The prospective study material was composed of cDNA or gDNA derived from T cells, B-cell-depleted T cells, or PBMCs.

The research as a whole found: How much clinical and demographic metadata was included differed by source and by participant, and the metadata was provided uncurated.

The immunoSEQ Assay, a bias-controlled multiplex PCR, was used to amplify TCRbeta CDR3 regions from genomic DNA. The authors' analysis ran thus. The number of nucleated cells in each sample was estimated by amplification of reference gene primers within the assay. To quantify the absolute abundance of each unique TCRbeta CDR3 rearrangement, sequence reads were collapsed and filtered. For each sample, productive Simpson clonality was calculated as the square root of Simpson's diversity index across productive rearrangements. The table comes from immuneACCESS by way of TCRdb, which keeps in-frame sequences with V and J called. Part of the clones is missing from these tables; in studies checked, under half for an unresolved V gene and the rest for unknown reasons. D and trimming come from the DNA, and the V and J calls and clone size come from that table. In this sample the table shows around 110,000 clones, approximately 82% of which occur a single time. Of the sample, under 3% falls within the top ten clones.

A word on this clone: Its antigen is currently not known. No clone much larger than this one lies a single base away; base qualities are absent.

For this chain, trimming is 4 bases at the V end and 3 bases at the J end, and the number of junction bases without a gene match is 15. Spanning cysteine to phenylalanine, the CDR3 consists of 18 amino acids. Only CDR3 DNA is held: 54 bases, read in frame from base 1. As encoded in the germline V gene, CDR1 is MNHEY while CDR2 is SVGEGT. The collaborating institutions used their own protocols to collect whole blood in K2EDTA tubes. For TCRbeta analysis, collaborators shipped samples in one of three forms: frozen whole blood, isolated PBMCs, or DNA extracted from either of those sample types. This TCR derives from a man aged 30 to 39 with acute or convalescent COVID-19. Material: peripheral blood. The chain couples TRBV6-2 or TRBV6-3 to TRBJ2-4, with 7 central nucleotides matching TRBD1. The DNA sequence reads TGTGCCAGCAGTTCGGAACAGGGGTGGTATGTGGACAAAAACATTCAGTACTTC. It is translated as CASSSEQGWYVDKNIQYF.